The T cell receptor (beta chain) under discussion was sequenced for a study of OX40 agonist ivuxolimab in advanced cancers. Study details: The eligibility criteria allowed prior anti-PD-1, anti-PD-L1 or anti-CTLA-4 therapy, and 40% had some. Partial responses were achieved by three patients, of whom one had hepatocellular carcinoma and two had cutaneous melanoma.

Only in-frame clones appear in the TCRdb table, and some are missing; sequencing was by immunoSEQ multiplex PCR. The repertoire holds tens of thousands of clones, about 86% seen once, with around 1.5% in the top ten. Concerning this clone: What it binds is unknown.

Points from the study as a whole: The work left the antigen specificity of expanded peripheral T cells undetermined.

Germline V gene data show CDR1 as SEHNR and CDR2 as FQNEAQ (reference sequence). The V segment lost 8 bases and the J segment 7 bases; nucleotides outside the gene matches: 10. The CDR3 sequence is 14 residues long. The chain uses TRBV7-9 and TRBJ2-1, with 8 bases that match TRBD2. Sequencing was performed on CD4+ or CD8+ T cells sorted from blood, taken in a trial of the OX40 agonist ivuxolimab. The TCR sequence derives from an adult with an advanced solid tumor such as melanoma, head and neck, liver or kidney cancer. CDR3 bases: TGTGCCAGCGGGGGTTTAGCGGGAAGAAATGAGCAGTTCTTC. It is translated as CASGGLAGRNEQFF.